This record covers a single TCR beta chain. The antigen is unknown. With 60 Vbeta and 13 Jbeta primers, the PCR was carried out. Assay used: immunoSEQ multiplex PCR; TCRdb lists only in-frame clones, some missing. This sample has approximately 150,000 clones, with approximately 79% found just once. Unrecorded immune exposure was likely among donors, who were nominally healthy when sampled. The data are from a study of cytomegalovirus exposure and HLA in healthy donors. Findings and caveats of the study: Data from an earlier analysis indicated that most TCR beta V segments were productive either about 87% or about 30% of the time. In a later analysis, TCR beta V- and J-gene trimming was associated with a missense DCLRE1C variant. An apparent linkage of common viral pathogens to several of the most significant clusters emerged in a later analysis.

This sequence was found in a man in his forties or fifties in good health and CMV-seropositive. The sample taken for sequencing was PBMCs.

The CDR3 loop reads CASSLQAWGPDSGNTIYF. The DNA of the CDR3 is TGCGCCAGCAGCCTTCAAGCCTGGGGGCCCGACTCTGGAAACACCATATATTTT. This chain joins TRBV4-1 and TRBJ1-3, with D possibly TRBD1 on 6 matching bases. Germline V CDR1 and CDR2: MGHRA, YSYEKL. Trimming left V 4 bases short and J 0 bases short, with 19 bases between. There are 18 residues in the CDR3.